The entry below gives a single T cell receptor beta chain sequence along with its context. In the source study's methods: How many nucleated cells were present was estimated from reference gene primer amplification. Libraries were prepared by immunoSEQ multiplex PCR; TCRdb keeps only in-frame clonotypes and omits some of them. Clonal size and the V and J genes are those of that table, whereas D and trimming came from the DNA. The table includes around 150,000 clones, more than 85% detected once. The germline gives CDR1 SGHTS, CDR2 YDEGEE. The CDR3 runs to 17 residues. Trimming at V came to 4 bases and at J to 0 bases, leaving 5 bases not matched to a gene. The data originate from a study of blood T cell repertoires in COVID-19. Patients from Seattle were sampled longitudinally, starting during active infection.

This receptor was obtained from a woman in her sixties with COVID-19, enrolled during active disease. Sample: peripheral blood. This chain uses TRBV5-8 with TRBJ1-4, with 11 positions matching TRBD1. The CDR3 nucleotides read TGTGCCAGCAGCCAAGGGACAGGGGGTACAACTAATGAAAAACTGTTTTTT. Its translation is CASSQGTGGTTNEKLFF.